This note documents a single TCR beta chain sequence. The antigen is undetermined. The data were produced by immunoSEQ multiplex PCR, yet TCRdb's version contains in-frame clones alone and is incomplete. This sample has more than 140,000 clones, with around 88% found just once. This CDR3 region has 16 residues. Germline V gene lookup returns CDR1 SGHRS and CDR2 YFSETQ. With V trimmed by 0 bases and J by 5 bases, 5 bases remained unmatched. This entry comes from a study of T cell responses to AZD1222 COVID-19 vaccine. Study findings and constraints: Spike-specific TCR breadth and depth rose after two AZD1222 doses. In a largely white British group with more females than males, clonal diversity was possibly underestimated. Sampling captured repertoires only after the peak T cell response.

This sequence was found in an adult in good health. This chain joins TRBV5-1 and TRBJ2-5; 12 bases are shared with TRBD1. The sample in question was peripheral blood, obtained on day 0 of MenACWY control vaccination. The CDR3 DNA is TGCGCCAGCAGCTTGGCCGGGACAGGGGGCAGGGAGACCCAGTACTTC. It encodes CASSLAGTGGRETQYF. The variable domain in full, completed from reference TRBV5-1 and TRBJ2-5, reads KAGVTQTPRYLIKTRGQQVTLSCSPISGHRSVSWYQQTPGQGLQFLFEYFSETQRNKGNFPGRFSGRQFSNSRSEMNVSTLELGDSALYLCASSLAGTGGRETQYFGPGTRLLVL.